These T cell receptor beta chains were read from a single sample in a study of cytomegalovirus exposure and HLA in healthy donors. Assay: immunoSEQ multiplex PCR; the TCRdb copy retains only in-frame clones and omits some. The sample contains roughly 45,000 clones, 80% to 95% of which appear only once. The sequenced material came from PBMCs. Receptors originate from a man aged 18 to 30 in good health and CMV-seronegative. The CDR3 runs from the conserved cysteine through the conserved F or W. Each record gives: D gene, J gene, V gene, clone size, CDR3 protein, CDR3 DNA. D genes are given only for firm matches. Rows may omit the clone size; those that give it use once, few, many or a size class.

- TRBJ1-1 TRBV4-2 - CASSPLLGGATEAFF TGTGCCAGCAGCCCCCTTCTGGGTGGGGCCACTGAAGCTTTCTTT
- TRBJ1-2 TRBV28 - CASRSGGYGYTF TGTGCCAGCAGATCCGGGGGCTATGGCTACACCTTC
TRBD1 TRBJ2-7 TRBV5-1 - CASSSVTGGAPYEQYF TGCGCCAGCAGCTCCGTTACAGGGGGCGCCCCCTACGAGCAGTACTTC
- TRBJ1-1 TRBV2 - CASSSITGNTEAFF TGTGCCAGCAGTAGCATTACAGGGAACACTGAAGCTTTCTTT
TRBD2 TRBJ2-1 TRBV25-1 - CASSDPSGYNEQFF TGTGCCAGCAGTGATCCTAGCGGATACAATGAGCAGTTCTTC
TRBD1 TRBJ1-2 TRBV27 - CASRLQGAYGYTF TGTGCCAGCAGGTTACAGGGGGCCTATGGCTACACCTTC
TRBD1 TRBJ2-7 TRBV6-6 - CASSSGQGGHEQYF TGTGCCAGCAGTTCCGGACAGGGTGGCCACGAGCAGTACTTC
- TRBJ1-3 TRBV2 - CASSPGQTHSGNTIYF TGTGCCAGCAGCCCGGGACAAACACACTCTGGAAACACCATATATTTT
TRBD1 TRBJ2-1 TRBV7-7 - CASSQDRDHEQFF TGTGCTAGCAGCCAGGACAGGGACCATGAGCAGTTCTTC
- TRBJ2-7 TRBV6-5 once CASSQTRVYEQYF TGTGCCAGCAGCCAGACTCGAGTCTACGAGCAGTACTTC
- TRBJ1-1 TRBV27 once CASSFTQGNTEAFF TGTGCCAGCAGTTTCACACAGGGGAACACTGAAGCTTTCTTT
- TRBJ1-1 TRBV5-4 - CASSSRTGNTEAFF TGTGCCAGCAGCTCTCGAACAGGGAACACTGAAGCTTTCTTT
TRBD2 TRBJ2-5 TRBV7-2 - CASSLLAEETQYF TGTGCCAGCAGCTTACTAGCGGAAGAGACCCAGTACTTC
- TRBJ1-5 TRBV6-4 - CASSDSSQPQHF TGTGCCAGCAGTGACTCGAGTCAGCCCCAGCATTTT
TRBD1 TRBJ2-3 TRBV4-3 - CASSQTGQGTDTQYF TGCGCCAGCAGCCAAACGGGACAGGGCACAGATACGCAGTATTTT